The entry below gives a single TCR beta chain sequence along with its context. Its target is not known. This sample is part of a study of cytomegalovirus exposure and HLA in healthy donors. The overall study: One earlier analysis, a look at 150 million to 200 million T cells, found almost 120 million unique TCR beta sequences.

The PCR contained 60 Vbeta and 13 Jbeta primers. TCRdb's table, derived via immunoSEQ multiplex PCR, lists solely in-frame clones and lacks some. Of 220,000 or so clones in the sample, about 74% are singletons; the top ten hold roughly 1.9%. The CDR3 length is 13 residues. V was trimmed by 6 bases and J by 2 bases, leaving 11 bases between them. Germline lookup yields CDR1 MNHEY and CDR2 SMNVEV (reference sequence). The study, taken as a whole, reports: Most subjects had HLA-A and HLA-B alleles reportedly predicted accurately by TCR beta sequences. Earlier findings revealed that most TCR beta V segments proved productive either about 87% or about 30% of the time. Associated with HLA alleles at 0.05 false discovery rate in a later analysis were some 16,000 TCR beta sequences.

The sequence came from a woman in her 30s in good health and CMV-seronegative. Sequencing input: PBMCs. This chain connects TRBV27 to TRBJ2-7, with D possibly matching TRBD1 (5 bases). This CDR3 reads CASRPGLTYEQYF. DNA for the CDR3: TGTGCCAGCAGGCCAGGGCTCACCTACGAGCAGTACTTC.